This T cell receptor beta chain is from a study of tumor-infiltrating lymphocytes in primary liver carcinoma. In the study overall: The tumors ranged from about 4 to 10 cm across and fell within stage T1-T3 N0M0. About 3.65 to 7.13 million productive TCRbeta reads were obtained from the samples, with similar numbers across tissue types.

Total RNA (approximately 500 ng) served as template for TCR beta cDNA synthesis primed by a constant-region primer. Nested multiplex PCR, run for three rounds with slightly modified ARM-PCR, yielded TCR beta libraries. PCR rounds one and two used TRBV1-TRBV30 forward primers with a C-beta reverse primer for approximately 11 cycles each. Via MiXCR, TCRdb re-called the multiplex PCR reads, giving one row per CDR3 protein. The profile shows approximately 300,000 distinct CDR3 sequences, 50% to 70% of them singletons. Blood RNA came from unsorted whole blood; germline DNA was also extracted. The CDR3 has 16 residues. Trimming removed 7 bases at V and 0 bases at J, with 19 bases between. Per germline, CDR1 MDHEN and CDR2 SYDVKM.

The sequencing sample was made of peripheral blood. The source of this sequence is a man aged 35 to 55 with primary liver carcinoma and hepatitis B virus infection. The chain couples TRBV28 to TRBJ2-7, with D maybe TRBD2 (5 bases). CDR3 residues: CASNPLGEGFSYEQYF. The CDR3 DNA is TGTGCCAGCAACCCTTTGGGCGAGGGTTTCTCCTACGAGCAGTACTTC. The whole variable domain, filled in from reference TRBV28 and TRBJ2-7, reads DVKVTQSSRYLVKRTGEKVFLECVQDMDHENMFWYRQDPGLGLRLIYFSYDVKMKEKGDIPEGYSVSREKKERFSLILESASTNQTSMYLCASNPLGEGFSYEQYFGPGTRLTVT.